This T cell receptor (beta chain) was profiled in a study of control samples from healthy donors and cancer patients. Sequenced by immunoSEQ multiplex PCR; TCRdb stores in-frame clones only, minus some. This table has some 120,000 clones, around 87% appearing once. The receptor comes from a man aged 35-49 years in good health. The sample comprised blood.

In DNA, the CDR3 is TGTGCCAGCAGCTTACGGGGGGCGGGCACAGATACGCAGTATTTT. Protein sequence: CASSLRGAGTDTQYF. This chain uses TRBV11-2 with TRBJ2-3, with D perhaps matching TRBD2 (7 bases). Per the germline V gene, CDR1 is SGHAT and CDR2 is FQNNGV. The CDR3 is made up of 15 amino acids. V was shortened by 2 bases and J by 1 base, with 10 bases between the two germline ends.